This T cell receptor (beta chain) was retrieved from a study of T cell responses to AZD1222 COVID-19 vaccine. General study findings and limits: Baseline seropositives among AZD1222 recipients totaled only five or six. Nearly half of spike-specific TCRs reportedly go after variant regions that carry no mutations. Among vaccine-associated CD4 TCRs, coverage spanned spike, with dominance at 160-218 and 743-854.

As regards this clone: What it binds is unknown.

The repertoire was sequenced with immunoSEQ multiplex PCR; TCRdb's copy has only in-frame clones and lacks some. The top ten clones hold roughly 15% of a sample with under 95,000 clones, over 70% of them seen once. Trimming removed 0 bases from V and 7 bases from J, with 16 bases in between. The length of the CDR3 is 16 residues. Per the germline V gene, CDR1 is SGDLS and CDR2 is YYNGEE. The clonotype originates from an adult in good health. The genes are TRBV9 and TRBJ1-4, with D possibly TRBD1 on 5 matching bases. Material: peripheral blood, obtained on day 0 of AZD1222 vaccination. The CDR3 loop is CASSVGSGTGGEKLFF. DNA of the CDR3: TGTGCCAGCAGCGTAGGGAGCGGGACCGGGGGTGAAAAACTGTTTTTT. The entire variable domain, with the rest obtained from reference TRBV9 and TRBJ1-4, is as follows: DSGVTQTPKHLITATGQRVTLRCSPRSGDLSVYWYQQSLDQGLQFLIQYYNGEERAKGNILERFSAQQFPDLHSELNLSSLELGDSALYFCASSVGSGTGGEKLFFGSGTQLSVL.